These 17 T cell receptor beta chains were sequenced from one sample in a study of T cell clonotyping in hematopoietic cell transplantation. Sequencing was performed with immunoSEQ multiplex PCR; in TCRdb, only in-frame clones are kept and a portion is missing. The sample yields tens of thousands of clones, approximately 82% seen once. Time point meaning: recipient sample about 28 days before transplant, after cytoreduction. Here the sequenced sample was peripheral blood mononuclear cells, taken before stem cell transplant. The receptors derive from a man aged 60 to 69 with myelodysplastic syndrome. Some clones in this sample may be carry-over from other donors' samples.

The J gene is TRBJ2-5, the V gene TRBV10-2, with D unclear. The CDR3 loop spans 18 amino acids. The germline V gene has CDR1 WSHSY and CDR2 SAAADI. V was clipped by 7 bases and J by 5 bases, with 29 bases between them. This chain's CDR3 is CASTELPDLVGGRETQYF. The CDR3 nucleotides are TGCGCCAGCACGGAATTACCGGACCTTGTTGGCGGACGGGAGACCCAGTACTTC.

The DNA for the CDR3 is TGCGCCAGCAGGGTTCCGGGACAGGGATTAAGTGGCTACACCTTC. Translated: CASRVPGQGLSGYTF. The chain combines TRBV5-1 with TRBJ1-2; 9 bases line up with TRBD1. In germline, CDR1 is SGHRS, CDR2 YFSETQ. With V trimmed by 5 bases and J by 7 bases, 12 bases remained unmatched. CDR3 length: 15 amino acids.

The CDR3 DNA reads as TGTGCCAGCAGACGGACAGGGAACACTGAAGCTTTCTTT. Amino acids: CASRRTGNTEAFF. The chain couples TRBV6-5 to TRBJ1-1; 7 bases match TRBD1. With 6 bases clipped from V and 1 base from J, the junction kept 2 bases outside the gene matches. The CDR3 runs to 13 residues. CDR1 is MNHEY, CDR2 SVGAGI, per germline.

This chain joins TRBV5-8 and TRBJ2-2, with 7 bases fitting TRBD1. J lost 7 bases, V lost 3 bases, and 6 bases had no gene match. The CDR3 has 14 amino acids. Germline CDR1 reads SGHTS; CDR2 reads YDEGEE. The CDR3 reads CASSSGTVYGELFF. Here the CDR3 DNA reads TGTGCCAGCAGCTCCGGGACAGTTTACGGGGAGCTGTTTTTT.

The chain combines TRBV9 with TRBJ2-2; TRBD2 is a possible D gene (6 bases). This CDR3 is built from 16 residues. Germline V lookup: CDR1 SGDLS, CDR2 YYNGEE. Trimming left V 0 bases short and J 5 bases short, with 14 bases between. CDR3 in DNA: TGTGCCAGCAGCGTAGTCGCGGGGTTTCGGACCGGGGAGCTGTTTTTT. Its translation is CASSVVAGFRTGELFF.

The genes are TRBV15 and TRBJ1-3; D gene unclear. V was clipped by 0 bases and J by 9 bases, with 9 bases between them. The CDR3 totals 13 residues. CDR1 is LNHNV and CDR2 is YYDKDF in the germline V gene (reference sequence). In DNA form, the CDR3 reads TGTGCCACCAGCAGAGATAGTGATGGCACCATATATTTT. Its translation is CATSRDSDGTIYF. The entire variable domain, with the rest obtained from reference TRBV15 and TRBJ1-3, is as follows: DAMVIQNPRYQVTQFGKPVTLSCSQTLNHNVMYWYQQKSSQAPKLLFHYYDKDFNNEADTPDNFQSRRPNTSFCFLDIRSPGLGDTAMYLCATSRDSDGTIYFGEGSWLTVV.

The chain joins TRBV10-1 to TRBJ2-1; tentative D call: TRBD2 (6 bases). CDR3 length: 17 residues. Germline loops: CDR1 WNHNN, CDR2 SYGVQD (reference sequence). The germline V and J ends were trimmed by 0 bases and 0 bases, with 12 bases remaining between them. The DNA of the CDR3 is TGCGCCAGCAGTGAGTCGGGACGGGGGAGCTCCTACAATGAGCAGTTCTTC. Protein sequence: CASSESGRGSSYNEQFF.

The chain couples TRBV30 to TRBJ2-2; D possibly corresponds to TRBD2 (6 bases). Germline V CDR1 and CDR2: GTSNPN, SVGIG (reference sequence). Trimming removed 4 bases from V and 6 bases from J, with 21 bases in between. The CDR3 has 16 amino acids. CDR3 protein: CAWNLGGTFTAGELFF. CDR3 nucleotide sequence: TGTGCCTGGAACCTAGGAGGGACTTTCACGGCCGGGGAGCTGTTTTTT.

This clone has a handful of counts. The genes are TRBV12-5 and TRBJ2-2; either TRBD1 or TRBD2 may fit D (5 bases each). Germline V CDR1 and CDR2: LGHNT, FRNRAP. Trimming stripped 1 base from V and 5 bases from J, with 14 bases between. This CDR3 has 16 amino acids. The CDR3 region has the DNA TGTGCTAGTGGTTTGGAGTGGGGGACGGGTACCGGGGAGCTGTTTTTT. Amino acid sequence: CASGLEWGTGTGELFF.

The V gene is TRBV7-8, the J gene TRBJ2-7; D uncertain. There are 14 residues in the CDR3. CDR1 is SGHVS, CDR2 FQNEAQ, per germline. Trimming cost V 5 bases and J 0 bases, with 11 bases left between them. The CDR3 DNA reads as TGTGCCAGCAGCCGCGGACGGACCTCCTACGAGCAGTACTTC. It yields the protein CASSRGRTSYEQYF. The entire variable domain, with the rest obtained from reference TRBV7-8 and TRBJ2-7, is as follows: GAGVSQSPRYKVAKRGQDVALRCDPISGHVSLFWYQQALGQGPEFLTYFQNEAQLDKSGLPSDRFFAERPEGSVSTLKIQRTQQEDSAVYLCASSRGRTSYEQYFGPGTRLTVT.

In this sample, this clone turned up a few times. This rearrangement joins TRBV7-8 to TRBJ2-3; D perhaps matches TRBD1 (6 bases). V dropped 5 bases and J dropped 0 bases, with 9 bases sitting between them. Per the germline V gene, CDR1 is SGHVS and CDR2 is FQNEAQ. The CDR3 is made up of 14 amino acids. CDR3 amino acids: CASSAGASTDTQYF. The DNA for the CDR3 is TGTGCCAGCAGCGCAGGGGCTAGCACAGATACGCAGTATTTT.

A few counts support this clone. CDR3: CASSLAGGSSSTEAFF. DNA of the CDR3: TGTGCCAGCAGCTTGGCTGGGGGTAGCAGTAGCACTGAAGCTTTCTTT. V is TRBV5-4 and J is TRBJ1-1; TRBD1 is a possible D gene (5 bases). The CDR3 totals 16 residues. V was cut by 0 bases and J by 4 bases, with 16 bases left in between. Germline V CDR1 and CDR2: SGHNT, YYREEE (reference sequence).

The chain uses TRBV19 and TRBJ1-5; D perhaps matches TRBD1 (6 bases). V was shortened by 4 bases and J by 6 bases, with 13 bases between the two germline ends. This CDR3 comprises 14 residues. CDR1 is LNHDA, CDR2 SQIVND, per germline (reference sequence). The CDR3 DNA reads TGTGCCAGTAGTAACAGGGAAATGGGTCAGCCCCAGCATTTT. Amino acids: CASSNREMGQPQHF.

This sequence joins TRBV10-2 and TRBJ1-1, with D perhaps TRBD1 (6 bases). The CDR3 runs 12 residues. V dropped 2 bases and J dropped 9 bases, with 10 bases sitting between them. Per germline, CDR1 WSHSY and CDR2 SAAADI. CDR3 sequence reads: CASSESDRQAFF. The CDR3 DNA follows: TGCGCCAGCAGTGAGAGTGACAGGCAAGCTTTCTTT.

This clone was seen a single time. This rearrangement joins TRBV6-4 to TRBJ1-1; no clear D gene. Germline V CDR1 and CDR2: MRHNA, SNTAGT. V lost 2 bases, J lost 0 bases, and 4 bases lay in between. The CDR3 runs to 13 residues. CDR3 sequence reads: CASSDELNTEAFF. CDR3 bases: TGTGCCAGCAGTGACGAGCTGAACACTGAAGCTTTCTTT.

This rearrangement joins TRBV7-8 to TRBJ2-2, with D unresolved. This CDR3 contains 14 residues. Trimming removed 5 bases from V and 4 bases from J, with 11 bases in between. CDR1 and CDR2 from the germline V gene are SGHVS and FQNEAQ. In DNA, the CDR3 is TGTGCCAGCAGCCCCCGGGCAGGCACCGGGGAGCTGTTTTTT. It specifies CASSPRAGTGELFF.

This chain joins TRBV6-5 and TRBJ1-2; D possibly corresponds to TRBD1 (6 bases). The germline gives CDR1 MNHEY, CDR2 SVGAGI. This CDR3 spans 13 amino acids. V lost 2 bases to trimming and J lost 2 bases, with 6 bases between them. The CDR3 nucleotides read TGTGCCAGCAGTTACGACAGGAACTATGGCTACACCTTC. Protein product: CASSYDRNYGYTF.